Each of the 15 T cell receptor beta chains below was sequenced from the same sample in a study of identical twins. Via MiXCR, TCRdb re-called the 5' RACE reads, giving one row per CDR3 protein. The sample has 1,800,000 or so distinct CDR3 sequences, 25% to 35% seen once. The source material was cord blood. The receptor set was obtained from a newborn girl in good health.

This clonotype was found once. The chain links TRBV12-3 or TRBV12-4 to TRBJ2-1; D gene uncertain. The CDR3 is 11 residues long. V lost 8 bases, J lost 10 bases, and 12 bases lay in between. The CDR3 DNA is TGTGCCAGCGGGCGACCCTACGAGCAGTTCTTC. It yields the protein CASGRPYEQFF.

J is TRBJ1-5 and V is TRBV20-1, with D possibly matching TRBD1 (6 bases). The V end was cut by 1 base, the J end by 6 bases, with 10 bases between. Germline V gene data show CDR1 as DFQATT and CDR2 as SNEGSKA (reference sequence). CDR3 length equals 13 residues. The CDR3 reads CSARVPRGQPQHF. For the CDR3, the DNA is TGCAGTGCTAGAGTGCCCAGGGGTCAGCCCCAGCATTTT.

This clonotype appeared a few times. The chain has TRBV5-1 and TRBJ1-4; tentative D call: TRBD1 (6 bases). The CDR3 length is 18 residues. Germline V gene data show CDR1 as SGHRS and CDR2 as YFSETQ. V was shortened by 1 base and J by 5 bases, with 21 bases between the two germline ends. CDR3 DNA: TGCGCCAGCAGCTTGACAGGGTGGCCCAGGAGACCAAATGAAAAACTGTTTTTT. It encodes CASSLTGWPRRPNEKLFF.

This clonotype was observed a handful of times. This chain uses TRBV6-1 with TRBJ2-7, with TRBD2 identical over 8 bases. The CDR3 has 14 residues. CDR1 MNHNS and CDR2 SASEGT come from the germline V gene. V lost 3 bases, J lost 7 bases, and 8 bases stayed unmatched. The CDR3 coding sequence is TGTGCCAGCAGTGAGGCTAGCGGGCGAAGGGAGCAGTACTTC. Protein: CASSEASGRREQYF.

This clonotype was picked up a small number of times. The genes are TRBV6-1 and TRBJ2-5; 7 nucleotides align to TRBD1. The CDR3 loop spans 14 amino acids. Trimming removed 6 bases from V and 2 bases from J; junction bases left unmatched: 6. Per germline, CDR1 MNHNS and CDR2 SASEGT. The CDR3 nucleotides read TGTGCCAGCAGCACAGGGGCTCCTCAAGAGACCCAGTACTTC. Encoded protein: CASSTGAPQETQYF.

This clonotype was found a few times. The rearrangement links TRBV7-6 to TRBJ1-1; D possibly corresponds to TRBD1 (6 bases). V was shortened by 5 bases and J by 8 bases, with 15 bases between the two germline ends. Germline CDR1 and CDR2: SGHVS and FNYEAQ. The length of the CDR3 is 13 residues. The CDR3 DNA follows: TGTGCCAGCAGCCTGGGGACAACCACCGAAGCTTTCTTT. Translating gives CASSLGTTTEAFF. Based on the CDR3 plus reference TRBV7-6 and TRBJ1-1, the full variable domain is GAGVSQSPRYKVTKRGQDVALRCDPISGHVSLYWYRQALGQGPEFLTYFNYEAQQDKSGLPNDRFSAERPEGSISTLTIQRTEQRDSAMYRCASSLGTTTEAFFGQGTRLTVV.

This clonotype was seen just once. This chain joins TRBV12-3 or TRBV12-4 and TRBJ1-5, with a weak D call TRBD1 (5 bases). Trimming left V 1 base short and J 9 bases short, with 13 bases between. CDR3 length: 14 residues. In nucleotides, the CDR3 is TGTGCCAGCAGTTTAGTTTCGGGGGTAGGGCCCCAGCATTTT. Translated, it gives CASSLVSGVGPQHF.

This chain joins TRBV20-1 and TRBJ2-1, with a weak D call TRBD2 (6 bases). V shed 3 bases and J shed 2 bases, with 11 bases lying between them. Germline V gene lookup returns CDR1 DFQATT and CDR2 SNEGSKA (reference sequence). The CDR3 sequence is 14 residues long. CDR3 in DNA: TGCAGTGCTAGGTCCCAGCGGGCCTACAATGAGCAGTTCTTC. Its protein product is CSARSQRAYNEQFF.

This clonotype was found a few times. The rearrangement links TRBV6-5 to TRBJ2-4, with D hard to call. This CDR3 has 17 residues. Trimming left V 2 bases short and J 2 bases short, with 16 bases between. The germline V gene encodes CDR1 MNHEY and CDR2 SVGAGI. CDR3 sequence: CASSYEGSVESKNIQYF. CDR3 bases: TGTGCCAGCAGTTACGAAGGATCGGTGGAATCCAAAAACATTCAGTACTTC.

In this sample, this clonotype turned up a few times. This chain joins TRBV2 and TRBJ2-1; 8 positions agree with TRBD1. This CDR3 spans 16 amino acids. The V gene end was trimmed by 2 bases and the J gene end by 0 bases; junction bases not matched to a gene: 3. Germline CDR1 and CDR2: SNHLY and FYNNEI. The CDR3 coding sequence is TGTGCCAGCAGTGAATCAGGGGGCTTCTCCTACAATGAGCAGTTCTTC. Its protein product is CASSESGGFSYNEQFF.

As DNA, the CDR3 is TGTGCCAGCAGCTTCTACAGACTCTCTAGCACAGATACGCAGTATTTT. Its protein product is CASSFYRLSSTDTQYF. J is TRBJ2-3 and V is TRBV5-6; D unclear. The CDR3 is 16 residues long. Germline lookup yields CDR1 SGHDT and CDR2 YYEEEE. V lost 2 bases to trimming and J lost 0 bases, with 13 bases between them.

The J gene is TRBJ2-5, the V gene TRBV5-5; unclear D gene. Germline assignment: CDR1 SGHKS and CDR2 YYEKEE (reference sequence). This CDR3 is built from 16 residues. V lost 0 bases and J 0 bases, leaving 12 bases between the germline ends. CDR3 in amino acids: CASSLERGSYQETQYF. CDR3 nucleotide sequence: TGTGCCAGCAGCTTGGAGAGAGGTTCGTACCAAGAGACCCAGTACTTC.

This chain connects TRBV9 to TRBJ2-2, with 7 nucleotides matching TRBD2. Unmatched junction bases numbered 4, after V lost 2 bases and J lost 0 bases. The length of the CDR3 is 16 residues. Looked up from germline, CDR1 is SGDLS and CDR2 is YYNGEE. The CDR3 coding sequence is TGTGCCAGCAGCGTTGCCACTAGCGCGAACACCGGGGAGCTGTTTTTT. This gives the protein CASSVATSANTGELFF.

This clonotype was counted a few times. J is TRBJ2-1 and V is TRBV5-1; D gene ambiguous. Germline V gene data show CDR1 as SGHRS and CDR2 as YFSETQ. Trimming cost V 1 base and J 6 bases, with 11 bases left between them. This CDR3 is 14 amino acids long. The CDR3 reads CASSLSSFPNEQFF. The CDR3 nucleotides are TGCGCCAGCAGCTTGAGTAGCTTCCCCAATGAGCAGTTCTTC.

This clonotype was recorded a few times. Here the CDR3 DNA reads TGTGCCAGCAGCCACCCCGGGACAGGGGACTATGGCTACACCTTC. This codes for CASSHPGTGDYGYTF. The chain carries TRBV11-1 and TRBJ1-2; 10 nucleotides agree with TRBD1. Germline V gives CDR1 SGHAT, CDR2 FQDESV (reference sequence). The CDR3 runs 15 residues. Trimming cost V 5 bases and J 3 bases; bases outside gene matches: 6. Variable domain in full (rest from reference TRBV11-1 and TRBJ1-2): EAEVAQSPRYKITEKSQAVAFWCDPISGHATLYWYRQILGQGPELLVQFQDESVVDDSQLPKDRFSAERLKGVDSTLKIQPAELGDSAMYLCASSHPGTGDYGYTFGSGTRLTVV.